This T cell receptor beta chain derives from a study of OX40 agonist ivuxolimab in advanced cancers. Study summary: Dose-escalation patients were diagnosed with hepatocellular carcinoma, melanoma, renal cell cancer or head and neck cancer. Averaging 60 years in age, with a range of roughly 23 to 85, the cohort was 65% to 85% male. Study-level points and caveats: Nonresponders included some who also had low normalized T-cell clonal expansion.

Patients were excluded for autoimmune disease history or systemic immunosuppression. A note on this clone: Its antigen is unknown. The junction departs from the called germline gene at one end, perhaps through a read error.

Profiling relied on immunoSEQ multiplex PCR, and the TCRdb table lists in-frame clones only, not all of them. Here the sample spans under 60,000 clones, about 88% being singletons. The CDR3 length is 15 residues. The germline CDR1 and CDR2 sequences are SEHNR and FQNEAQ (reference sequence). The material sequenced was CD4+ or CD8+ T cells sorted from blood, taken in a trial of the OX40 agonist ivuxolimab. This TCR was sampled from an adult with an advanced solid tumor such as melanoma, head and neck, liver or kidney cancer. V is TRBV7-9 and J is TRBJ1-2; possible D gene TRBD1, 5 bases. DNA for the CDR3: TGTGCCAGCAGCTTCGGGGCAGCCCCGGGTGATGGCCACACCTTC. Amino acids: CASSFGAAPGDGHTF.